This T cell receptor beta chain appears in the sequencing data of a study of cytomegalovirus exposure and HLA in healthy donors. Germline V CDR1 and CDR2: SGHTS, YDEGEE. The V end was cut by 3 bases, the J end by 0 bases, with 13 bases between. The CDR3 has 16 amino acids. The PCR had 60 Vbeta and 13 Jbeta primers. Clones were read by immunoSEQ multiplex PCR, and TCRdb kept only the in-frame ones, dropping some. The table lists approximately 180,000 clones. In regard to this clone: Its matching antigen is unknown.

Broader study findings: Researchers reported in a later analysis that a missense DCLRE1C variant was tied to TCR beta V- and J-gene trimming. DRB1 showed the most TCR associations and HLA-C the fewest in a later analysis, as rates varied by HLA locus. It was reportedly the case that the classifier diagnosed cytomegalovirus status with high specificity and sensitivity. Roughly uniform depth of sequencing across donors was assumed in presence/absence analyses.

The sample was PBMCs. This clonotype was obtained from a man aged 30 to 39 in good health and CMV-seronegative. The rearrangement uses TRBV5-8 and TRBJ1-5; possibly TRBD1 for D (6 bases). The CDR3 loop is CASSSGQIYSNQPQHF. CDR3 in DNA: TGTGCCAGCAGCTCGGGACAAATCTATAGCAATCAGCCCCAGCATTTT.